This entry lists 23 T cell receptor beta chains sequenced from one sample in a study of OX40 agonist ivuxolimab in advanced cancers. Library preparation employed the immunoSEQ multiplex PCR assay. As stored in TCRdb, this immuneACCESS dataset retains in-frame rearrangements with V and J assigned. A fraction of the clones does not appear; measured against another copy, unresolved V genes explain less than half of the discrepancy, and the remainder lacks a known reason. The sample records roughly 80,000 clones, around 85% of which are singletons. The ten largest account for 1.5% to 2% of the sample. The sample here was CD4+ or CD8+ T cells sorted from blood, taken in a trial of the OX40 agonist ivuxolimab. The receptors derive from an adult with an advanced solid tumor such as melanoma, head and neck, liver or kidney cancer.

This clone was seen only once. V gene TRBV19 combines with J gene TRBJ2-6; possibly TRBD1 for D (5 bases). Trimming cost V 3 bases and J 4 bases, with 13 bases left between them. Germline values: CDR1 LNHDA, CDR2 SQIVND (reference sequence). This CDR3 region has 16 residues. The CDR3 DNA is TGTGCCAGTAGTATGGTAGGGGCAAAAGGGGCCAACGTCCTGACTTTC. It codes for CASSMVGAKGANVLTF.

The chain carries TRBV19 and TRBJ1-5; D gene uncertain. This CDR3 has 18 amino acids. Germline V gene sequence: CDR1 LNHDA, CDR2 SQIVND (reference sequence). The V end was cut by 1 base, the J end by 3 bases, with 19 bases between. CDR3 DNA: TGTGCCAGTAGTATAGGAATTTGGGCAGTTAAGTTCAATCAGCCCCAGCATTTT. Translated: CASSIGIWAVKFNQPQHF.

The chain couples TRBV11-3 to TRBJ2-3, with 9 bases fitting TRBD2. Trimming at V came to 5 bases and at J to 4 bases, leaving 10 bases not matched to a gene. CDR1 is SGHNT and CDR2 is YENEEA in the germline V gene. This CDR3 is 16 amino acids long. CDR3 protein: CASSTTLAGVSDTQYF. The CDR3 DNA is TGTGCCAGCAGCACAACCTTAGCGGGAGTATCAGATACGCAGTATTTT.

The count of this clone is one. The V and J genes are TRBV6-5 and TRBJ2-7; tentative D call: TRBD1 (5 bases). Germline CDR1 reads MNHEY; CDR2 reads SVGAGI. This CDR3 region has 13 residues. With 2 bases removed from V and 6 bases from J, the gap between germline ends came to 11 bases. CDR3 bases: TGTGCCAGCAGTTACCAGGGTTCGGGCGAGCAGTACTTC. This translates into CASSYQGSGEQYF.

The chain recombines TRBV28 with TRBJ2-3, with 7 nucleotides matching TRBD2. The CDR3 has 15 residues. V was pared by 6 bases and J by 6 bases, with 12 bases of the junction left unmatched. Germline CDR1 reads MDHEN; CDR2 reads SYDVKM. The CDR3 here is CASRGGSGAGDTQYF. The DNA of the CDR3 is TGTGCCAGCAGGGGAGGCAGCGGGGCCGGTGATACGCAGTATTTT.

The J gene is TRBJ2-7, the V gene TRBV7-2; TRBD1 agrees at 7 bases. The CDR3 sequence is 15 residues long. Germline V gives CDR1 SGHTA, CDR2 FQGNSA. The V gene end was trimmed by 8 bases and the J gene end by 3 bases; junction bases not matched to a gene: 13. CDR3 sequence: CASCSSPGQIYEQYF. The CDR3 nucleotides read TGTGCCAGCTGCTCCAGTCCGGGACAGATCTACGAGCAGTACTTC.

The chain links TRBV6-1 to TRBJ1-6, with no clear D. CDR3 length: 15 amino acids. With 6 bases removed from V and 9 bases from J, the gap between germline ends came to 18 bases. Germline V gives CDR1 MNHNS, CDR2 SASEGT. DNA of the CDR3: TGTGCCAGCAGGGACGCGGCGGGTTTTGGTTCACCCCTCCACTTT. Residues: CASRDAAGFGSPLHF.

J is TRBJ2-3 and V is TRBV12-5; D uncertain. The length of the CDR3 is 15 residues. With 3 bases removed from V and 2 bases from J, the gap between germline ends came to 12 bases. Germline values: CDR1 LGHNT, CDR2 FRNRAP. CDR3 DNA sequence: TGTGCTAGTGGTTTTGGCCTACGGTACACAGATACGCAGTATTTT. Protein product: CASGFGLRYTDTQYF.

This chain links TRBV5-4 with TRBJ2-4, with 7 positions matching TRBD1. V gave up 0 bases and J gave up 2 bases; unmatched junction bases: 8. The CDR3 contains 17 residues. The germline V gene encodes CDR1 SGHNT and CDR2 YYREEE (reference sequence). In nucleotides, the CDR3 is TGTGCCAGCAGCTTGGCCCAGACAGGGAGAACCAAAAACATTCAGTACTTC. Translation gives CASSLAQTGRTKNIQYF.

The genes are TRBV28 and TRBJ2-1, with a possible D match to TRBD2 (5 bases). Trimming took off 10 bases at V and 7 bases at J, with 23 bases between the two ends. This CDR3 region has 15 residues. CDR1 and CDR2 (germline): MDHEN, SYDVKM. The CDR3 is CATVVERLRRNEQFF. CDR3 in DNA: TGTGCCACCGTCGTGGAGCGGTTACGACGGAATGAGCAGTTCTTC.

This clone was picked up one time. V usage is TRBV7-3 and J usage is TRBJ1-1; no firm D call. V was shortened by 2 bases and J by 0 bases, with 16 bases between the two germline ends. Germline values: CDR1 SGHTA, CDR2 FQGTGA. The CDR3 sequence is 17 residues long. CDR3 in DNA: TGTGCCAGCAGCTTATATCCGGTCGGTACGGTGAACACTGAAGCTTTCTTT. It codes for CASSLYPVGTVNTEAFF.

This chain links TRBV19 with TRBJ2-2; the D is unclear. Germline CDR1 is LNHDA and CDR2 is SQIVND (reference sequence). V lost 3 bases to trimming and J lost 4 bases, with 12 bases between them. The CDR3 contains 15 residues. Here the CDR3 DNA reads TGTGCCAGTAGTATTTCCCAGCGAAGCACCGGGGAGCTGTTTTTT. It encodes CASSISQRSTGELFF.

The chain employs TRBV6-5 and TRBJ2-7; 8 bases map to TRBD2. This CDR3 is built from 15 residues. Losses at the gene ends were 5 bases for V and 0 bases for J; bases not matched to a gene: 6. Germline CDR1 reads MNHEY; CDR2 reads SVGAGI. The CDR3 DNA follows: TGTGCCAGCAGTCTTAGCGGGGTCGCCTCCTACGAGCAGTACTTC. Encoded protein: CASSLSGVASYEQYF.

The V gene is TRBV29-1, the J gene TRBJ1-2; D gene unclear. V was clipped by 3 bases and J by 7 bases, with 15 bases between them. Germline-derived CDR1 and CDR2 are SQVTM and ANQGSEA. The CDR3 has 13 amino acids. CDR3 region: CSVDRVRPPGYTF. The DNA of the CDR3 is TGCAGCGTTGATAGAGTACGGCCCCCTGGCTACACCTTC.

As to this clone: The identical CDR3 is also encoded by other nucleotide sequences in the sample. The chain carries TRBV7-2 and TRBJ2-2, with 7 bases that match TRBD2. The V gene end was trimmed by 5 bases and the J gene end by 5 bases; junction bases not matched to a gene: 20. Germline CDR1 reads SGHTA; CDR2 reads FQGNSA. CDR3 length equals 19 residues. The CDR3 DNA is TGTGCCAGCAGCCGCAGAGCGCAGGGAGTGGGGGGGGGAACCGGGGAGCTGTTTTTT. It translates to CASSRRAQGVGGGTGELFF.

The V call is TRBV19, the J call TRBJ1-1; a weak D match, TRBD1 (5 bases). With 11 bases removed from V and 0 bases from J, the gap between germline ends came to 19 bases. This CDR3 has 15 residues. Germline CDR1 is LNHDA and CDR2 is SQIVND (reference sequence). The CDR3 sequence: CAPTEGRRVNTEAFF. The DNA of the CDR3 is TGTGCCCCAACGGAGGGGAGGCGGGTGAACACTGAAGCTTTCTTT. Filled out from reference TRBV19 and TRBJ1-1, the complete variable domain reads DGGITQSPKYLFRKEGQNVTLSCEQNLNHDAMYWYRQDPGQGLRLIYYSQIVNDFQKGDIAEGYSVSREKKESFPLTVTSAQKNPTAFYLCAPTEGRRVNTEAFFGQGTRLTVV.

The chain carries TRBV28 and TRBJ1-1; tentative D call: TRBD1 (5 bases). The CDR3 totals 12 residues. CDR1 and CDR2 (germline): MDHEN, SYDVKM. V was pared by 3 bases and J by 10 bases, with 12 bases between. CDR3 coding DNA: TGTGCCAGCAGTTTGGGTCAGGGTGGAGCTTTCTTT. Encoded protein: CASSLGQGGAFF. Full variable domain (missing parts from reference TRBV28 and TRBJ1-1): DVKVTQSSRYLVKRTGEKVFLECVQDMDHENMFWYRQDPGLGLRLIYFSYDVKMKEKGDIPEGYSVSREKKERFSLILESASTNQTSMYLCASSLGQGGAFFGQGTRLTVV.

CDR3 amino acids: CASSRTSGRAADTQYF. For the CDR3, the DNA is TGTGCCAGTAGTAGGACTAGCGGGAGGGCAGCAGATACGCAGTATTTT. This chain uses TRBV19 with TRBJ2-3, with 15 positions matching TRBD2. The V and J ends lost 4 bases and 4 bases, in that order; junction bases with no gene match: 3. This CDR3 comprises 16 residues. Germline CDR1 reads LNHDA; CDR2 reads SQIVND (reference sequence).

This chain connects TRBV6-1 to TRBJ2-5; the D gene is possibly TRBD1 (5 bases). CDR1 and CDR2 (germline): MNHNS, SASEGT. The CDR3 totals 12 residues. The V end was cut by 6 bases, the J end by 1 base, with 6 bases between. The DNA for the CDR3 is TGTGCCAGCAGCAGGGCCCAAGAGACCCAGTACTTC. The encoded protein is CASSRAQETQYF.

A remark on this clone: Other DNA variants within this sample encode the same CDR3. The chain joins TRBV9 to TRBJ2-3; 8 bases map to TRBD2. The CDR3 is 15 residues long. Per germline, CDR1 SGDLS and CDR2 YYNGEE. Trimming removed 1 base from V and 6 bases from J; junction bases left unmatched: 7. The CDR3 protein is CASSVTGPGGDTQYF. CDR3 coding DNA: TGTGCCAGCAGCGTAACGGGTCCGGGGGGGGATACGCAGTATTTT. The whole variable domain, filled in from reference TRBV9 and TRBJ2-3, reads DSGVTQTPKHLITATGQRVTLRCSPRSGDLSVYWYQQSLDQGLQFLIQYYNGEERAKGNILERFSAQQFPDLHSELNLSSLELGDSALYFCASSVTGPGGDTQYFGPGTRLTVL.

This clone has just one count. The genes are TRBV6-6 and TRBJ2-2; D perhaps matches TRBD2 (5 bases). This CDR3 is 16 amino acids long. Germline V gives CDR1 MNHNY, CDR2 SVGAGI (reference sequence). Trimming took 0 bases from V and 5 from J, leaving 13 bases between them. CDR3 sequence: CASSYSKRERTGELFF. The CDR3 region has the DNA TGTGCCAGCAGTTACTCGAAGAGGGAAAGAACCGGGGAGCTGTTTTTT.

The chain links TRBV28 to TRBJ2-1; possible D gene TRBD1, 6 bases. The V and J ends lost 6 bases and 12 bases respectively, with 18 bases between them. The CDR3 runs to 13 residues. CDR1 and CDR2 (germline): MDHEN, SYDVKM. The CDR3 nucleotides are TGTGCCAGCAGCCTGGACAGCCGGTGGAGGCAGTTCTTC. Amino acids: CASSLDSRWRQFF. Filled out from reference TRBV28 and TRBJ2-1, the complete variable domain reads DVKVTQSSRYLVKRTGEKVFLECVQDMDHENMFWYRQDPGLGLRLIYFSYDVKMKEKGDIPEGYSVSREKKERFSLILESASTNQTSMYLCASSLDSRWRQFFGPGTRLTVL.

V and J are TRBV4-2 and TRBJ1-4; TRBD1 matches at 8 bases. The CDR3 contains 17 residues. With V trimmed by 3 bases and J by 2 bases, 8 bases remained unmatched. In germline, CDR1 is LGHNA, CDR2 YNFKEQ. The CDR3 DNA reads TGTGCCAGCAGCCAGCGACCAGGGGGCGCGACTAATGAAAAACTGTTTTTT. Translated, it gives CASSQRPGGATNEKLFF.